This T cell receptor (beta chain) came from a study of fetal regulatory T cell absence and autoimmunity. Germline V gene sequence: CDR1 SEHNR, CDR2 FQNEAQ (reference sequence). The length of the CDR3 is 15 residues. V dropped 5 bases and J dropped 0 bases, with 11 bases sitting between them. Regarding the study as a whole: The oligoclonal enrichment was interpreted as supporting antigen-driven pancreatic autoimmunity before birth in IPEX syndrome.

The assay was run at survey level. The data were produced by immunoSEQ multiplex PCR, yet TCRdb's version contains in-frame clones alone and is incomplete. The sample lists approximately 46,000 clones; about 79% were seen once. In the case of this clone: The antigen remains undetermined.

The sequenced material came from cord blood. The clonotype was recovered from a newborn boy with IPEX syndrome. This sequence joins TRBV7-9 and TRBJ1-3; D remains unclear. In DNA, the CDR3 is TGTGCCAGCAGCCGACACCAACCCTCTGGAAACACCATATATTTT. It encodes CASSRHQPSGNTIYF.